A single sample is the source of the 11 T cell receptor beta chains below, sequenced in a study of T cells after yellow fever vaccination. MiXCR, run by TCRdb on the 5' RACE reads, gives a single entry per CDR3 protein. This sample carries 60,000 to 95,000 distinct CDR3 sequences, 7.3% of them seen once, and the ten largest clones take about 27%. Sequencing used CD8+ T cells sorted from PBMCs, obtained around 10 days after the first yellow fever vaccination. These receptors all come from a man between 18 and 29 years old who received the YFV17D yellow fever vaccine.

This clonotype was picked up many times. The chain joins TRBV7-2 to TRBJ2-1; 13 bases agree with TRBD2. Germline CDR1 and CDR2: SGHTA and FQGNSA. Unmatched junction bases numbered 2, after V lost 4 bases and J lost 8 bases. This CDR3 has 14 amino acids. The CDR3 region is CASSWGLAGYEQFF. In DNA form, the CDR3 reads TGTGCCAGCAGCTGGGGACTAGCGGGGTATGAGCAGTTCTTC.

This clonotype appeared a few times. The chain employs TRBV12-3 or TRBV12-4 and TRBJ2-1; TRBD2 matches at 15 bases. The V segment lost 7 bases and the J segment 0 bases; nucleotides outside the gene matches: 13. The CDR3 sequence is 20 residues long. The DNA for the CDR3 is TGTGCCAGCACTAAGAGGCCGGGACTAGCGGGGGGCAGCTCCTACAATGAGCAGTTCTTC. Translated: CASTKRPGLAGGSSYNEQFF.

This clonotype has at least ten counts. The V gene is TRBV6-5, the J gene TRBJ2-1, with D possibly TRBD1 on 6 matching bases. The germline V gene encodes CDR1 MNHEY and CDR2 SVGAGI. CDR3 length equals 17 residues. Trimming removed 2 bases at V and 4 bases at J, with 18 bases between. The CDR3 loop is CASSYIDRADRYNEQFF. The CDR3, as DNA: TGTGCCAGCAGTTACATAGACCGGGCGGACAGATACAATGAGCAGTTCTTC.

This clonotype was recorded many times. The chain couples TRBV4-3 to TRBJ1-5; a weak D match, TRBD1 (5 bases). V shed 3 bases and J shed 6 bases, with 15 bases lying between them. CDR1 is LGHNA, CDR2 YSLEER, per germline. The CDR3 spans 15 residues. CDR3 sequence reads: CASSQDQGWSQPQHF. Here the CDR3 DNA reads TGCGCCAGCAGCCAGGATCAGGGATGGAGTCAGCCCCAGCATTTT.

The rearrangement uses TRBV4-3 and TRBJ2-5, with a weak D call TRBD1 (5 bases). CDR3 length equals 15 residues. Between the trimmed V and J ends, which lost 0 bases and 5 bases, there was a span of 13 bases. The germline V gene has CDR1 LGHNA and CDR2 YSLEER. The CDR3 coding sequence is TGCGCCAGCAGCCAAGATCTCAGGGCCAGGGAGACCCAGTACTTC. Translated, it gives CASSQDLRARETQYF.

Ten or more counts support this clonotype. The chain uses TRBV11-2 and TRBJ2-7, with 10 nucleotides matching TRBD1. The germline V gene encodes CDR1 SGHAT and CDR2 FQNNGV. V trimming: 4 bases; J trimming: 5 bases; junction bases outside the gene matches: 8. The length of the CDR3 is 15 residues. CDR3 sequence (DNA): TGTGCCAGCAGCTATCTGGGACAGGGGTCCCACGAGCAGTACTTC. It is translated as CASSYLGQGSHEQYF.

The V call is TRBV15, the J call TRBJ1-2; 9 bases map to TRBD1. This CDR3 is built from 16 residues. Germline CDR1 and CDR2: LNHNV and YYDKDF (reference sequence). The junction had 15 bases not matched to a gene; V was cut back by 5 bases and J by 8 bases. Here the CDR3 reads CATSELQGAHLYGYTF. The CDR3 DNA sequence: TGTGCCACCAGCGAGTTACAGGGGGCGCATCTCTACGGCTACACCTTC.

The chain couples TRBV29-1 to TRBJ2-7; D could derive from TRBD1 or TRBD2 (5 bases each). The ends were cut back, 6 bases at V and 4 bases at J, with 19 bases in the middle. The CDR3 spans 14 residues. CDR1 is SQVTM, CDR2 ANQGSEA, per germline. For the CDR3, the DNA is TGCAGCGTGGGGGATTCGGTGGACCTTTACGAGCAGTACGTC. Residues: CSVGDSVDLYEQYV.

This clonotype came up many times. The J gene is TRBJ2-1, the V gene TRBV7-8; tentatively, D is TRBD1 or TRBD2 (5 bases each). Germline V gene data show CDR1 as SGHVS and CDR2 as FQNEAQ. V was clipped by 4 bases and J by 9 bases, with 10 bases between them. CDR3 length equals 12 residues. The CDR3 DNA sequence: TGTGCCAGCAGCTCAGGGAGTTTTGAGCAGTTCTTC. This translates into CASSSGSFEQFF.

This clonotype was seen a handful of times. The genes are TRBV7-9 and TRBJ2-7; 8 bases are shared with TRBD2. The germline V gene has CDR1 SEHNR and CDR2 FQNEAQ (reference sequence). This CDR3 is 18 amino acids long. J lost 2 bases, V lost 2 bases, and 14 bases had no gene match. The CDR3 loop is CASSLTDSRGVDAYEQYF. In DNA form, the CDR3 reads TGTGCCAGCAGCTTAACCGACTCGCGGGGGGTGGACGCCTACGAGCAGTACTTC.

There are many counts of this clonotype. V is TRBV11-2 and J is TRBJ2-6; D is perhaps TRBD2 (5 bases). Germline V gives CDR1 SGHAT, CDR2 FQNNGV. V lost 1 base to trimming and J lost 4 bases, with 14 bases between them. This CDR3 has 17 residues. The CDR3 sequence: CASSLGFRGWGANVLTF. The CDR3 region has the DNA TGTGCCAGCAGCTTAGGGTTTCGGGGTTGGGGGGCCAACGTCCTGACTTTC.